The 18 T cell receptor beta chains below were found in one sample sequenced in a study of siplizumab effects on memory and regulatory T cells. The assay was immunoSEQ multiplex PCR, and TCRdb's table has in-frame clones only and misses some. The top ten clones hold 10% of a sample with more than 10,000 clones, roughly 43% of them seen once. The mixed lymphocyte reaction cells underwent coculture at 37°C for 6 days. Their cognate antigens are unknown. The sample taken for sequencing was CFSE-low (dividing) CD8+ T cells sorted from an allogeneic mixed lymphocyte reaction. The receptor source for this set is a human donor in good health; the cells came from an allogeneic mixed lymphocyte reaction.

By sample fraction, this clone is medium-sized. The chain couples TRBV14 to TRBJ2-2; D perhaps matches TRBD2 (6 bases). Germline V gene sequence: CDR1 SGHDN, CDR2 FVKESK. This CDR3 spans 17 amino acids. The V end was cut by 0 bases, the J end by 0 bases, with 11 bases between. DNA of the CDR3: TGTGCCAGCAGCCAAGAGTCATGGGGGGCGAACACCGGGGAGCTGTTTTTT. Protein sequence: CASSQESWGANTGELFF.

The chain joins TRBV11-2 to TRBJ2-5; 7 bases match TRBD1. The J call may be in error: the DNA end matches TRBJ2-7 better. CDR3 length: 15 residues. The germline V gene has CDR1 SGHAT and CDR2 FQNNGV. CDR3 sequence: CASSLDVGGVGEQYF. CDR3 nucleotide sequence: TGTGCCAGCAGCTTAGATGTAGGGGGCGTAGGCGAGCAGTACTTC.

CDR3 loop: CASSLMGNTDTQYF. The CDR3 nucleotides are TGTGCCAGCAGCTTAATGGGGAACACAGATACGCAGTATTTT. V and J are TRBV7-3 and TRBJ2-3, with D hard to call. CDR1 SGHTA and CDR2 FQGTGA come from the germline V gene. The CDR3 spans 14 residues. With 1 base removed from V and 2 bases from J, the gap between germline ends came to 7 bases.

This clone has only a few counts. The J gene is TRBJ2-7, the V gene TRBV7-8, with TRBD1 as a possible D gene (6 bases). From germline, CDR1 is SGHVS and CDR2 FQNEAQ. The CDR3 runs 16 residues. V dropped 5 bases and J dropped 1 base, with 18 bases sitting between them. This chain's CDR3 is CASSVPGTLLSYEQYF. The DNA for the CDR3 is TGTGCCAGCAGCGTACCCGGGACACTTCTATCCTACGAGCAGTACTTC. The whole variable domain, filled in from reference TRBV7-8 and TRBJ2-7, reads GAGVSQSPRYKVAKRGQDVALRCDPISGHVSLFWYQQALGQGPEFLTYFQNEAQLDKSGLPSDRFFAERPEGSVSTLKIQRTQQEDSAVYLCASSVPGTLLSYEQYFGPGTRLTVT.

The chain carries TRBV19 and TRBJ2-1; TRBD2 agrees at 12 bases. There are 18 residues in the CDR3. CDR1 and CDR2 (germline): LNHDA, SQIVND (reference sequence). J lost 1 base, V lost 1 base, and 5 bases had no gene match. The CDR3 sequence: CASSIGSSGRGSYNEQFF. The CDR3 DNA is TGTGCCAGTAGTATAGGCTCTAGCGGGAGGGGTTCCTACAATGAGCAGTTCTTC.

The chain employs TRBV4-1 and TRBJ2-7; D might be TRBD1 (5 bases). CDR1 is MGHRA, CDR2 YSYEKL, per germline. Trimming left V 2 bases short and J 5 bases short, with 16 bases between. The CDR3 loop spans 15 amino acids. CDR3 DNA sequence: TGCGCCAGCAGCCAAATAGGGCAGGGCACCGACGAGCAGTACTTC. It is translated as CASSQIGQGTDEQYF.

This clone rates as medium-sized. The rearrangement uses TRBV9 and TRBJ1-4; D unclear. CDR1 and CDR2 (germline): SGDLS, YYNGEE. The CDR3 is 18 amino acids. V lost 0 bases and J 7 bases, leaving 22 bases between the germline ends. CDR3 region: CASSVDPAEGLDGEKLFF. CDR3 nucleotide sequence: TGTGCCAGCAGCGTAGACCCAGCGGAGGGCCTAGACGGTGAAAAACTGTTTTTT. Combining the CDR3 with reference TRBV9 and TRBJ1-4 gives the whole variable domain DSGVTQTPKHLITATGQRVTLRCSPRSGDLSVYWYQQSLDQGLQFLIQYYNGEERAKGNILERFSAQQFPDLHSELNLSSLELGDSALYFCASSVDPAEGLDGEKLFFGSGTQLSVL.

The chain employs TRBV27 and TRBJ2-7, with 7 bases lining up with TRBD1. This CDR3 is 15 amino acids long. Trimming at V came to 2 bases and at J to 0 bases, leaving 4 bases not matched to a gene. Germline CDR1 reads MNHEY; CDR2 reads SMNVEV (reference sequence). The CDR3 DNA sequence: TGTGCCAGCAGTTTAAAGGGACAGAGCTCCTACGAGCAGTACTTC. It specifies CASSLKGQSSYEQYF.

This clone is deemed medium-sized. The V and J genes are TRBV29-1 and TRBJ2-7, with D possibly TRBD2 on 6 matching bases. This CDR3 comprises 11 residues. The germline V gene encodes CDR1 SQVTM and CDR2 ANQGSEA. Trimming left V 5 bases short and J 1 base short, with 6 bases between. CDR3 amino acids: CSVRGSYEQYF. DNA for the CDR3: TGCAGCGTTCGGGGGTCCTACGAGCAGTACTTC.

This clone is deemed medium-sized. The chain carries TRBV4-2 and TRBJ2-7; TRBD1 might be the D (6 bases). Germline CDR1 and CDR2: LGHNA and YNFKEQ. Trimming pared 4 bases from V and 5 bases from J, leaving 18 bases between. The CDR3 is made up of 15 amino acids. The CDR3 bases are TGTGCCAGCAGCCCTAGGGACACCTCTCCCAACGAGCAGTACTTC. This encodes CASSPRDTSPNEQYF.

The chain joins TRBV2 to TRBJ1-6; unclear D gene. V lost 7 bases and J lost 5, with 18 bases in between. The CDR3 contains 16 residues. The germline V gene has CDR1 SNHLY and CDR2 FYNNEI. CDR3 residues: CASTNTEGLNNSPLHF. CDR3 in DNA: TGTGCCAGCACCAATACGGAAGGGCTGAATAATTCACCCCTCCACTTT.

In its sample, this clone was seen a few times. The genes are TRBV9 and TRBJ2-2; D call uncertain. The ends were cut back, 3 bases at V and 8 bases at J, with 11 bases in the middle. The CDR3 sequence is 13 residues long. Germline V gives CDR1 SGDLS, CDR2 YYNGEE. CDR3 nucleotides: TGTGCCAGCAGCGCCCCCCGTGAAGGGGAGCTGTTTTTT. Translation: CASSAPREGELFF.

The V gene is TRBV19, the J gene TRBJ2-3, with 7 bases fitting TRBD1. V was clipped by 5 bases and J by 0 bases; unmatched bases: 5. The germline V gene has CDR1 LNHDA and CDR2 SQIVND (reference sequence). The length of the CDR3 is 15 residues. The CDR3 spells CASSETGFSTDTQYF. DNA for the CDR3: TGTGCCAGTAGTGAGACAGGGTTTAGCACAGATACGCAGTATTTT. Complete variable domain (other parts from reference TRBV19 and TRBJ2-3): DGGITQSPKYLFRKEGQNVTLSCEQNLNHDAMYWYRQDPGQGLRLIYYSQIVNDFQKGDIAEGYSVSREKKESFPLTVTSAQKNPTAFYLCASSETGFSTDTQYFGPGTRLTVL.

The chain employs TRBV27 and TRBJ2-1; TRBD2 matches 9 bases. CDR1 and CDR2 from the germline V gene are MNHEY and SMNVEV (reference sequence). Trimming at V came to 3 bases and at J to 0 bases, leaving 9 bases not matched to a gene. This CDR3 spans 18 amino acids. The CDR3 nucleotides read TGTGCCAGCAGTTTTATAGGGACTAGCCATAGCTCCTACAATGAGCAGTTCTTC. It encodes CASSFIGTSHSSYNEQFF.

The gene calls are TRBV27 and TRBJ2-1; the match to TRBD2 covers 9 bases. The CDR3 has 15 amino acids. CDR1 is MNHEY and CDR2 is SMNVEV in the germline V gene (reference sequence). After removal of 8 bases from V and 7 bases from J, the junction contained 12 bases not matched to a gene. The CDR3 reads CASRLGLAGPNEQFF. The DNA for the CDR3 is TGTGCCAGCCGACTTGGGCTAGCGGGGCCAAATGAGCAGTTCTTC.

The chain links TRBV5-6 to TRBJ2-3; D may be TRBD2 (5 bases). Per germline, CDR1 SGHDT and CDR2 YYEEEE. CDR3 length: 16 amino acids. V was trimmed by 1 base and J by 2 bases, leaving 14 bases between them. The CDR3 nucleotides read TGTGCCAGCAGCTTGATCACGGGGATAAACACAGATACGCAGTATTTT. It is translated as CASSLITGINTDTQYF.

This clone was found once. The CDR3 nucleotides are TGTGCCAGTAGTATAGGAGCAGGGGGAAATACCGGGGAGCTGTTTTTT. As protein: CASSIGAGGNTGELFF. This rearrangement joins TRBV19 to TRBJ2-2; 7 bases line up with TRBD1. V lost 1 base to trimming and J lost 5 bases; unmatched junction nucleotides: 7. Germline V gene sequence: CDR1 LNHDA, CDR2 SQIVND (reference sequence). The CDR3 extends over 16 amino acids.

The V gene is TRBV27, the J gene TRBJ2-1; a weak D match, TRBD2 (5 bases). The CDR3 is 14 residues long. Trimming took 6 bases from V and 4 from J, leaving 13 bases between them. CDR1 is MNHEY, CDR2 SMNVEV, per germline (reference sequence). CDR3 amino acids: CASSSPTGYNEQFF. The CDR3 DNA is TGTGCCAGCAGCTCACCGACGGGGTACAATGAGCAGTTCTTC.